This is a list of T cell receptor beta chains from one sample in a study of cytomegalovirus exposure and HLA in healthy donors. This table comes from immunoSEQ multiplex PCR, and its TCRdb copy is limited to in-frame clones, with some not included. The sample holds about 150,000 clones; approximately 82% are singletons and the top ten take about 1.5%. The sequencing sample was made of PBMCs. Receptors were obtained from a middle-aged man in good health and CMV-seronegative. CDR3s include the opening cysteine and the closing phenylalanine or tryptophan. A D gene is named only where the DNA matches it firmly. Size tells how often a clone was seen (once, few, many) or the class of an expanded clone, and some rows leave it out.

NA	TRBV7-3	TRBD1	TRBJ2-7	TGTGCCAGCAGCCCCATTCCGACAGGGAAGGGGTACGAGCAGTACTTC	CASSPIPTGKGYEQYF
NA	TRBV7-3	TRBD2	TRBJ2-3	TGTGCCAGCAGTCGAGGACTAGCGGGGAGCACAGATACGCAGTATTTT	CASSRGLAGSTDTQYF
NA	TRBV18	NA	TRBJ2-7	TGTGCCAGCTCACCAAGCCGTGAGACCTACGAGCAGTACTTC	CASSPSRETYEQYF
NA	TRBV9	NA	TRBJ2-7	TGTGCCAGCAGCTACCAAACGTCGGGGGGCATCGACGAGCAGTACTTC	CASSYQTSGGIDEQYF
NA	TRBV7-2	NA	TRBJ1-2	TGTGCCAGCAGCCCCTCGCGGGAAAACTATGGCTACACCTTC	CASSPSRENYGYTF
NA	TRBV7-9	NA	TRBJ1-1	TGTTCCAGCAGCTTAGTACAAGGGAGCGGGGTTTTCGGCACTGAAGCTTTCTTT	CSSSLVQGSGVFGTEAFF
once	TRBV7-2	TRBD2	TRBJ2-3	TGTGCCAGCAGCTTAGAGGGCGGGAGCACTAGCACAGATACGCAGTATTTT	CASSLEGGSTSTDTQYF
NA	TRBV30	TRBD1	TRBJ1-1	TGTGCCTGGAGCGGGACAGGGAGGGGCACTGAAGCTTTCTTT	CAWSGTGRGTEAFF
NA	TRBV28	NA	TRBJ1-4	TGTGCCAGCACCGGGTCTGCAACTAATGAAAAACTGTTTTTT	CASTGSATNEKLFF
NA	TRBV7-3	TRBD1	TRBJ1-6	TGTGCCAGCAGCTTAGGTGGGACAGGGACCCTTTCACCCCTCCACTTT	CASSLGGTGTLSPLHF
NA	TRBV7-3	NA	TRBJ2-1	TGTGCCAGCAGCTTATTGGGAGCGGGTTACAATGAGCAGTTCTTC	CASSLLGAGYNEQFF
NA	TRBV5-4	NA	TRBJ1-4	TGTGCCAGCAGCTCCCCGGGGGGGGGAAAGAATGAAAAACTGTTTTTT	CASSSPGGGKNEKLFF
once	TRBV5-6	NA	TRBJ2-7	TGTGCCAGCAGCTTGAGTTCCGGGTACGAGCAGTACTTC	CASSLSSGYEQYF
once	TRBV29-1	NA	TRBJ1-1	TGCAGCGTTCCGACAGGGAACACTGAAGCTTTCTTT	CSVPTGNTEAFF
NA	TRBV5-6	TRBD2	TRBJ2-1	TGTGCCAGCAGCCTACTAGCGGCCTCCTACAATGAGCAGTTCTTC	CASSLLAASYNEQFF
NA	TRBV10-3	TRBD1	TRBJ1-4	TGTGCCATCAGACCGGGACAGGGGCATGAAAAACTGTTTTTT	CAIRPGQGHEKLFF
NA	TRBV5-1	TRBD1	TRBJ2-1	TGCGCCAGCAGCAGGGACAGGGGGCGCCCCAATGAGCAGTTCTTC	CASSRDRGRPNEQFF